These 17 T cell receptor beta chains share one sample of origin, sequenced in a study of siplizumab effects on memory and regulatory T cells. Sequencing was performed with immunoSEQ multiplex PCR; in TCRdb, only in-frame clones are kept and a portion is missing. The profile shows more than 95,000 clones, about 93% of them singletons. Sequencing used CD4+ T cells sorted from blood. These receptors were taken from a human donor in good health.

The rearrangement joins TRBV7-2 to TRBJ1-2; 8 bases line up with TRBD1. Germline trimming cut 3 bases from V and 4 bases from J; bases unmatched to any gene: 10. This CDR3 spans 16 amino acids. The germline V gene encodes CDR1 SGHTA and CDR2 FQGNSA. DNA of the CDR3: TGTGCCAGCAGCTTTCCCCCCGGACAGGGCCCCTATGGCTACACCTTC. Translation gives CASSFPPGQGPYGYTF.

The chain employs TRBV5-1 and TRBJ1-5; D unclear. The V gene lost 0 bases and the J gene lost 4 bases, with 11 bases spanning the gap. CDR1 is SGHRS, CDR2 YFSETQ, per germline. CDR3 length: 15 residues. The CDR3: CASSLAGQSNQPQHF. The CDR3 coding sequence is TGCGCCAGCAGCTTGGCCGGGCAGTCTAATCAGCCCCAGCATTTT.

The V call is TRBV27, the J call TRBJ2-2; 11 bases line up with TRBD1. V lost 6 bases, J lost 4 bases, and 7 bases stayed unmatched. The germline V gene encodes CDR1 MNHEY and CDR2 SMNVEV (reference sequence). The length of the CDR3 is 16 residues. The CDR3 region has the DNA TGTGCCAGCAGACAAACCGGGACAGGGGGCACCGGGGAGCTGTTTTTT. Translation: CASRQTGTGGTGELFF.

V is TRBV6-5 and J is TRBJ2-7; D is unresolved. CDR3 size: 12 residues. Trimming shortened V by 4 bases and J by 5 bases, and 9 bases separated the two germline ends. The germline V gene encodes CDR1 MNHEY and CDR2 SVGAGI. In nucleotides, the CDR3 is TGTGCCAGCAGTTCGTCAACCAACGAGCAGTACTTC. It yields the protein CASSSSTNEQYF.

This clone was found a few times. The chain carries TRBV10-3 and TRBJ1-1, with TRBD1 matching over 7 bases. CDR3 size: 14 residues. Losses at the gene ends were 4 bases for V and 3 bases for J; bases not matched to a gene: 5. Germline values: CDR1 ENHRY, CDR2 SYGVKD. The CDR3 sequence is CAISGQGVDTEAFF. The CDR3 DNA follows: TGTGCCATCAGTGGACAGGGAGTAGACACTGAAGCTTTCTTT.

This chain joins TRBV4-2 and TRBJ1-2; tentatively, D is TRBD1 (6 bases). The CDR3 has 13 amino acids. Germline lookup yields CDR1 LGHNA and CDR2 YNFKEQ. Between the trimmed V and J ends, which lost 4 bases and 11 bases, there was a span of 17 bases. DNA of the CDR3: TGTGCCAGCAGCCCCTCTGCGGGGGCTGGGTACACCTTC. Translation gives CASSPSAGAGYTF.

The chain links TRBV9 to TRBJ2-5, with D possibly matching TRBD1 (7 bases). Germline V gene data show CDR1 as SGDLS and CDR2 as YYNGEE. The CDR3 has 14 residues. V lost 0 bases and J 4 bases, leaving 10 bases between the germline ends. CDR3 protein: CASSVVQGGETQYF. CDR3 sequence (DNA): TGTGCCAGCAGCGTAGTTCAGGGGGGAGAGACCCAGTACTTC.

The genes are TRBV7-9 and TRBJ1-2; the match to TRBD1 covers 7 bases. The CDR3 is 15 residues long. V shed 2 bases and J 3 bases; nucleotides not matched to a gene: 6. Germline loops: CDR1 SEHNR, CDR2 FQNEAQ (reference sequence). The DNA for the CDR3 is TGTGCCAGCAGCTTACCGAGCGGACAGGACTATGGCTACACCTTC. Translation: CASSLPSGQDYGYTF.

The CDR3 reads CASSGDRESSYEQYF. CDR3 nucleotide sequence: TGTGCCAGCAGCGGTGACAGGGAAAGCTCCTACGAGCAGTACTTC. The genes are TRBV7-9 and TRBJ2-7; 7 positions agree with TRBD1. Germline lookup yields CDR1 SEHNR and CDR2 FQNEAQ (reference sequence). CDR3 length: 15 residues. The V and J ends lost 5 bases and 0 bases, in that order; junction bases with no gene match: 7.

The gene calls are TRBV9 and TRBJ1-2; TRBD1 is a possible D gene (6 bases). Deletions cut 3 bases from V and 4 bases from J, with 25 bases between. CDR3 length: 18 amino acids. CDR1 is SGDLS and CDR2 is YYNGEE in the germline V gene. CDR3 in DNA: TGTGCCAGCAGCGCCTCCCGGAGGGGAACGGGGGCTGGCTATGGCTACACCTTC. Translated, it gives CASSASRRGTGAGYGYTF.

V is TRBV19 and J is TRBJ1-4; D perhaps matches TRBD1 (6 bases). V shed 5 bases and J shed 0 bases, with 16 bases lying between them. Germline V gene lookup returns CDR1 LNHDA and CDR2 SQIVND (reference sequence). The CDR3 runs 17 residues. The DNA for the CDR3 is TGTGCCAGTAGTCGACCCGGGACAACTGCAACTAATGAAAAACTGTTTTTT. As protein: CASSRPGTTATNEKLFF.

The genes are TRBV27 and TRBJ1-1; 11 bases align to TRBD1. Trimming took 1 base from V and 5 from J; bases not matched to a gene: 12. The CDR3 totals 18 residues. Germline values: CDR1 MNHEY, CDR2 SMNVEV (reference sequence). CDR3 nucleotides: TGTGCCAGCAGTTTATTGGGGACAGGGGGTATTAAGGGTACTGAAGCTTTCTTT. Protein product: CASSLLGTGGIKGTEAFF.

V and J are TRBV6-5 and TRBJ1-5; no reliable D call. The CDR3 sequence is 13 residues long. Germline loops: CDR1 MNHEY, CDR2 SVGAGI. Between the trimmed V and J ends, which lost 3 bases and 4 bases, there was a span of 7 bases. CDR3 sequence reads: CASSYSRNQPQHF. For the CDR3, the DNA is TGTGCCAGCAGTTATTCAAGGAATCAGCCCCAGCATTTT.

The V gene is TRBV30, the J gene TRBJ1-1, with 7 positions matching TRBD1. The CDR3 spans 14 residues. V lost 0 bases, J lost 4 bases, and 5 bases stayed unmatched. Per germline, CDR1 GTSNPN and CDR2 SVGIG (reference sequence). The CDR3 coding sequence is TGTGCCTGGAGTGTAGTCAGGGGGGTCACTGAAGCTTTCTTT. Encoded protein: CAWSVVRGVTEAFF.

This clone turned up a few times. Other nucleotide sequences from this sample produce the same CDR3. The J gene is TRBJ1-3, the V gene TRBV7-8; weak D call: TRBD1 (6 bases). Germline-derived CDR1 and CDR2 are SGHVS and FQNEAQ. This CDR3 contains 14 residues. V was trimmed by 3 bases and J by 0 bases, leaving 6 bases between them. The CDR3 loop reads CASSLDSSGNTIYF. CDR3 in DNA: TGTGCCAGCAGCTTGGACAGCTCTGGAAACACCATATATTTT.

V is TRBV2 and J is TRBJ2-1, with 8 bases aligning to TRBD2. The CDR3 runs 15 residues. CDR1 and CDR2 (germline): SNHLY, FYNNEI. V was clipped by 4 bases and J by 3 bases; unmatched bases: 5. In DNA, the CDR3 is TGTGCCAGCAGTGGTCAGGGACTAGTCTACAATGAGCAGTTCTTC. Translation gives CASSGQGLVYNEQFF.

With respect to this clone: Other DNA sequences in the sample encode the same CDR3. The chain carries TRBV15 and TRBJ2-1; no reliable D call. Trimming pared 0 bases from V and 7 bases from J, leaving 7 bases between. The germline gives CDR1 LNHNV, CDR2 YYDKDF (reference sequence). The CDR3 covers 13 residues. The CDR3 protein is CATSRDLGNEQFF. CDR3 DNA: TGTGCCACCAGCAGAGATCTGGGGAATGAGCAGTTCTTC.